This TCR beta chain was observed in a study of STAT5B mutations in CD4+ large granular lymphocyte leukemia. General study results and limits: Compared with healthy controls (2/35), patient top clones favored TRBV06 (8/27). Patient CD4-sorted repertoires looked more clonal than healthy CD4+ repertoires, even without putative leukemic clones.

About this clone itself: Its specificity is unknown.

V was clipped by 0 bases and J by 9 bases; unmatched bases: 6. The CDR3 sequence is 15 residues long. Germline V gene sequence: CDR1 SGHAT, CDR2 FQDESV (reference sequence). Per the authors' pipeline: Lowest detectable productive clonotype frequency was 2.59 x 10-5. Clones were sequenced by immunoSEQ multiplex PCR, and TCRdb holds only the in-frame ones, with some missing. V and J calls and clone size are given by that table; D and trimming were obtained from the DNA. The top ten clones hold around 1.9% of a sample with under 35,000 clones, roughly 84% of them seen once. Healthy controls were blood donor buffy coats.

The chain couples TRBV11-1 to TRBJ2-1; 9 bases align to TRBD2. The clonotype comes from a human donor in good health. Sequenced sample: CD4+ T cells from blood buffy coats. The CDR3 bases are TGTGCCAGCAGCTTAGCCAGCGGGAGGTCCGCTGAGCAGTTCTTC. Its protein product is CASSLASGRSAEQFF.